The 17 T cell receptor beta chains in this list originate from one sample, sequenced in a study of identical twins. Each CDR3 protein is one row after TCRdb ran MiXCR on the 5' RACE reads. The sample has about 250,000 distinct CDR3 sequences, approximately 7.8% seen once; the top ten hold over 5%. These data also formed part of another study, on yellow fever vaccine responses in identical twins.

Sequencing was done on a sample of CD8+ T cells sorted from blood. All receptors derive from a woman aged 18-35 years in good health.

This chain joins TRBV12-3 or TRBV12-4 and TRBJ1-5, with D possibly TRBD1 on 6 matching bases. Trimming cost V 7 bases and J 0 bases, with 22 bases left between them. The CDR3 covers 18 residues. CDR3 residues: CASTQTGRGSYSNQPQHF. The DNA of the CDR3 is TGTGCCAGCACTCAAACAGGGAGGGGGTCTTATAGCAATCAGCCCCAGCATTTT.

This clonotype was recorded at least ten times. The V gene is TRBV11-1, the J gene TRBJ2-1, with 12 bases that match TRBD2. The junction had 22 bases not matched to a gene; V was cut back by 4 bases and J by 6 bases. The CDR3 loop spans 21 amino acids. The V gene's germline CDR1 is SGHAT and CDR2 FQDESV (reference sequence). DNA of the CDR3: TGTGCCAGCAGCTCCACCGCGGGACTAGCGGGTCCCGAGGGGGGGCCCAATGAGCAGTTCTTC. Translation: CASSSTAGLAGPEGGPNEQFF.

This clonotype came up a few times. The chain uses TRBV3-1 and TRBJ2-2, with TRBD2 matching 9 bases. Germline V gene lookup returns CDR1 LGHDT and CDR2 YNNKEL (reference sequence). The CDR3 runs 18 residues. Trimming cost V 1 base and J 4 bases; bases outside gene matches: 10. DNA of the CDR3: TGTGCCAGCAGCCAAGTGTGGGTAGCGGGAGATCCCACCGGGGAGCTGTTTTTT. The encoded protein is CASSQVWVAGDPTGELFF. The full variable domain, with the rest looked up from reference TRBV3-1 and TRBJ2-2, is DTAVSQTPKYLVTQMGNDKSIKCEQNLGHDTMYWYKQDSKKFLKIMFSYNNKELIINETVPNRFSPKSPDKAHLNLHINSLELGDSAVYFCASSQVWVAGDPTGELFFGEGSRLTVL.

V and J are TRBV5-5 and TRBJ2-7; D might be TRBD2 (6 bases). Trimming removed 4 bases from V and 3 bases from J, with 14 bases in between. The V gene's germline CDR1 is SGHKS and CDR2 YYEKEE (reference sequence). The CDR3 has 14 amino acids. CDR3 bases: TGTGCCAGCAGCCCCCGGGACTCCCACTACGAGCAGTACTTC. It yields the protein CASSPRDSHYEQYF.

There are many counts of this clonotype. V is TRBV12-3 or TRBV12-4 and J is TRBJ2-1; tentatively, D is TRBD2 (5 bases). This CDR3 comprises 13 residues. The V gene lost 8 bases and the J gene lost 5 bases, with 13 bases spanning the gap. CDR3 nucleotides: TGTGCCAGCGGCCTGGGGAGACACAATGAGCAGTTCTTC. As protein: CASGLGRHNEQFF.

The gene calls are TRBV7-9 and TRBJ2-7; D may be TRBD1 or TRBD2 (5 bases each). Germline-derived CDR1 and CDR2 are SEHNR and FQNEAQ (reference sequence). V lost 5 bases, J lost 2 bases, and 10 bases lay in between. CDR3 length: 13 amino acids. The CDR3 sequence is CASSGGVAYEQYV. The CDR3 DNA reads TGTGCCAGCAGCGGGGGTGTCGCCTACGAGCAGTACGTC.

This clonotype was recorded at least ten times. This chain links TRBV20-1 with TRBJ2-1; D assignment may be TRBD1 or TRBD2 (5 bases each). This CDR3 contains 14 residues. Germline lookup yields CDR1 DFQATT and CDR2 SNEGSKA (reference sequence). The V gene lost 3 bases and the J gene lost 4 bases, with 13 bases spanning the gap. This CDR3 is CSASGDRPYNEQFF. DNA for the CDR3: TGCAGTGCTAGCGGGGACCGACCTTACAATGAGCAGTTCTTC.

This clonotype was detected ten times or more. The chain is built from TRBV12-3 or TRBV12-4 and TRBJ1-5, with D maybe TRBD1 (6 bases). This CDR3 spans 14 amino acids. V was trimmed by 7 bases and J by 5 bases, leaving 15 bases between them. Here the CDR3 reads CASNWGASDQPQHF. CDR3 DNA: TGTGCCAGCAATTGGGGGGCATCTGATCAGCCCCAGCATTTT.

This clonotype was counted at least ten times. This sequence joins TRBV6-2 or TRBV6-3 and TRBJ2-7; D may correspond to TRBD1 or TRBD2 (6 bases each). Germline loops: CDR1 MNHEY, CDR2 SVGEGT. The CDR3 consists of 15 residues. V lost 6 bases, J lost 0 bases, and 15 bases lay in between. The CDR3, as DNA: TGTGCCAGCAGCCCAGGGGACTCCCCCTCCTACGAGCAGTACTTC. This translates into CASSPGDSPSYEQYF.

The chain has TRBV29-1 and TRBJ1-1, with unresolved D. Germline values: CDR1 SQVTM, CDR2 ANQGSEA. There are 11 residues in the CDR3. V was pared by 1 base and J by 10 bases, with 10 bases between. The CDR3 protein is CSVEGRSGAFF. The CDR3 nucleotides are TGCAGCGTTGAAGGGCGGTCGGGAGCTTTCTTT. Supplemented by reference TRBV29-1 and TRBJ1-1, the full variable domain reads SAVISQKPSRDICQRGTSLTIQCQVDSQVTMMFWYRQQPGQSLTLIATANQGSEATYESGFVIDKFPISRPNLTFSTLTVSNMSPEDSSIYLCSVEGRSGAFFGQGTRLTVV.

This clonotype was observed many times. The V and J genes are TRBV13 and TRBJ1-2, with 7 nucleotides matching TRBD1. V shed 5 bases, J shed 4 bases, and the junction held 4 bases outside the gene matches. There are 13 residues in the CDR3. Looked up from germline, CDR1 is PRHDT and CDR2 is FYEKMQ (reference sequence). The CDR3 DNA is TGTGCCAGCAGCACCGGGACAGCCTATGGCTACACCTTC. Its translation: CASSTGTAYGYTF.

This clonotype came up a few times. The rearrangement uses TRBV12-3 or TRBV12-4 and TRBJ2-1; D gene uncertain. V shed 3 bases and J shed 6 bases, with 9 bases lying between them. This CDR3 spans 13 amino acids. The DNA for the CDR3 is TGTGCCAGCAGTTTGCTAGTTGGCAATGAGCAGTTCTTC. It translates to CASSLLVGNEQFF.

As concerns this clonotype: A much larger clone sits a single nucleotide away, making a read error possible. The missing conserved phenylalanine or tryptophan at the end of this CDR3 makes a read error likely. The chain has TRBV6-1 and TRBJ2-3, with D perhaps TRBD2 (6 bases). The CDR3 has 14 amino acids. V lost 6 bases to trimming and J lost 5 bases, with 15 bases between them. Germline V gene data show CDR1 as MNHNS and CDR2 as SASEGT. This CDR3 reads CASRAPGGLDTQYL. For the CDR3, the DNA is TGTGCCAGCAGAGCCCCCGGAGGGTTAGATACGCAGTATTTA.

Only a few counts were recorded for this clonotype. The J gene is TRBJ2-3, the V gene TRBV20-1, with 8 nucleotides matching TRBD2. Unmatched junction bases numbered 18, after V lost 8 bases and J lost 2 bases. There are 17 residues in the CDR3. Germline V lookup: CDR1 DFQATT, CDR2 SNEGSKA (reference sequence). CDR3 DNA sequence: TGCAGTACCACCCCCCCCGGAGTAGCGGGGCACACAGATACGCAGTATTTT. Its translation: CSTTPPGVAGHTDTQYF.

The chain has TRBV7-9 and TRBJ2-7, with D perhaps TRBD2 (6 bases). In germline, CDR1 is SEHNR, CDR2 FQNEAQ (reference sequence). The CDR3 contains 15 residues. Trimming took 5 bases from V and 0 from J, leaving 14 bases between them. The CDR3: CASSAVGGISYEQYF. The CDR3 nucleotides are TGTGCCAGCAGCGCAGTTGGGGGGATCTCCTACGAGCAGTACTTC.

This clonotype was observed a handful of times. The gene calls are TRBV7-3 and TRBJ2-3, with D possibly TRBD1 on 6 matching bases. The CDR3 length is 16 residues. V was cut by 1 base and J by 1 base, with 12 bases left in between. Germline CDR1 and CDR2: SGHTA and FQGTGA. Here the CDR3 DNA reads TGTGCCAGCAGCTTAAGACCCACAGGGCGCACAGATACGCAGTATTTT. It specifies CASSLRPTGRTDTQYF.

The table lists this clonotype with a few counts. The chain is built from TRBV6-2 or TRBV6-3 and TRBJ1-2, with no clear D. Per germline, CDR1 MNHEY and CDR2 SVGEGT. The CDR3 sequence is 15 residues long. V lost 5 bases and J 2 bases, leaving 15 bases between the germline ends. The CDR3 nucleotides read TGTGCCAGCAGTGTTGACCAGATTGGGAACTATGGCTACACCTTC. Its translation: CASSVDQIGNYGYTF.